These T cell receptor beta chains were read from a single sample in a study of blood T cell repertoires in COVID-19. Method: immunoSEQ multiplex PCR; TCRdb's copy keeps in-frame clones and lacks some. The sample lists around 110,000 clones; 70% to 85% were seen once. Sequencing used peripheral blood. These receptor sequences come from a man in his 70s with active or convalescent COVID-19. Both conserved end residues are part of each CDR3. A D gene is named only where the DNA matches it firmly. Expanded clones get a size class; other rows say once, few or many, or leave the size out.

d_call	cdr3_length	v_call	clone_size	j_call	cdr3_aa	cdr3_nt
NA	13	TRBV29-1	few	TRBJ1-1	CSVEGHLNTEAFF	TGCAGCGTTGAAGGACACTTGAACACTGAAGCTTTCTTT
NA	16	TRBV5-1	NA	TRBJ2-1	CASSLAATSVWTEQFF	TGCGCCAGCAGCTTGGCCGCGACTAGTGTTTGGACTGAGCAGTTCTTC
TRBD2	15	TRBV4-3	NA	TRBJ2-7	CASSHRLAREYEQYF	TGCGCCAGCAGCCATAGACTAGCCCGGGAGTACGAGCAGTACTTC
TRBD2	16	TRBV27	NA	TRBJ2-1	CASWEGGGALYNEQFF	TGTGCCAGCTGGGAGGGCGGGGGGGCCCTTTACAATGAGCAGTTCTTC
TRBD1	13	TRBV6-5	once	TRBJ1-1	CASRQGAYTEAFF	TGTGCCAGCAGACAGGGGGCCTACACTGAAGCTTTCTTT
NA	15	TRBV30	NA	TRBJ1-5	CAWRGGTGSNQPQHF	TGTGCCTGGAGGGGAGGGACCGGGAGCAATCAGCCCCAGCATTTT
NA	16	TRBV3-1/TRBV3-2	NA	TRBJ2-7	CASSQEKAGVAHEQYF	TGTGCCAGCAGCCAAGAGAAGGCAGGGGTGGCCCACGAGCAGTACTTC
NA	15	TRBV5-5	NA	TRBJ2-3	CASSPDGDNTDTQYF	TGTGCCAGCAGCCCCGACGGGGACAACACAGATACGCAGTATTTT
NA	13	TRBV11-2	once	TRBJ2-5	CASSLGLKETQYF	TGTGCCAGCAGCTTAGGGCTGAAAGAGACCCAGTACTTC
TRBD2	15	TRBV10-2	NA	TRBJ2-3	CASRRGLAGADTQYF	TGCGCCAGCAGAAGGGGACTAGCGGGAGCAGATACGCAGTATTTT
TRBD1	19	TRBV15	once	TRBJ2-7	CATSRDLSARDRVNYEQYF	TGTGCCACCAGCAGAGATTTAAGTGCCAGGGACAGGGTAAACTACGAGCAGTACTTC
NA	14	TRBV5-1	NA	TRBJ2-7	CASSLGRQNYEQYF	TGCGCCAGCAGCTTGGGGAGGCAGAACTACGAGCAGTACTTC
NA	11	TRBV20-1	NA	TRBJ1-2	CSASGAHGYTF	TGCAGTGCTAGTGGGGCTCATGGCTACACCTTC
NA	14	TRBV9	NA	TRBJ1-1	CASSVGDGALEAFF	TGTGCCAGCAGCGTAGGGGATGGGGCCCTTGAAGCTTTCTTT
NA	13	TRBV7-6	few	TRBJ1-1	CASSLAGNAEAFF	TGTGCCAGCAGCTTAGCCGGGAATGCTGAAGCTTTCTTT
TRBD2	14	TRBV10-3	NA	TRBJ2-1	CASGRTSSRNEQFF	TGTGCCTCCGGAAGGACTAGCAGTAGGAATGAGCAGTTCTTC
NA	15	TRBV3-1/TRBV3-2	NA	TRBJ1-5	CASSQGTNSNQPQHF	TGTGCCAGCAGCCAAGGGACAAATAGCAATCAGCCCCAGCATTTT
NA	11	TRBV7-6	NA	TRBJ2-5	CASSSEETQYF	TGTGCCAGCAGCTCAGAAGAGACCCAGTACTTC
NA	15	TRBV5-1	NA	TRBJ1-5	CASSLGGTGLQPQHF	TGCGCCAGCAGCTTGGGGGGAACAGGGTTACAGCCCCAGCATTTT
NA	12	TRBV12-3/TRBV12-4	NA	TRBJ2-4	CASSFPPSIQYF	TGTGCCAGCAGTTTTCCCCCGTCCATTCAGTACTTC
NA	12	TRBV9	NA	TRBJ1-1	CASSAGRGAAFF	TGTGCCAGCAGCGCCGGACGCGGGGCCGCTTTCTTT
NA	16	TRBV11-3	NA	TRBJ2-3	CASSLDSRRGTDTQYF	TGTGCCAGCAGCTTGGACTCCAGAAGGGGCACAGATACGCAGTATTTT
TRBD1	15	TRBV6-6	NA	TRBJ1-6	CASRPGQGVNSPLHF	TGTGCCAGCAGACCCGGACAGGGAGTGAATTCACCCCTCCACTTT
TRBD2	17	TRBV5-1	NA	TRBJ2-3	CASSMGLAGDFTDTQYF	TGCGCCAGCAGCATGGGACTAGCGGGGGACTTCACAGATACGCAGTATTTT
TRBD1	12	TRBV18	NA	TRBJ1-6	CASGDRNSPLHF	TGTGCCAGCGGGGACAGAAATTCACCCCTCCACTTT
NA	11	TRBV11-3	once	TRBJ2-3	CASSSTDTQYF	TGTGCCAGCAGCTCGACAGATACGCAGTATTTT
TRBD2	17	TRBV24-1	NA	TRBJ2-3	CATSDSGLAGVKDTQYF	TGTGCCACCAGTGATTCTGGACTAGCGGGAGTGAAAGATACGCAGTATTTT
NA	15	TRBV3-1/TRBV3-2	NA	TRBJ2-3	CASSQVYTGADTQYF	TGTGCCAGCAGTCAAGTATACACGGGAGCAGATACGCAGTATTTT
TRBD1	12	TRBV29-1	NA	TRBJ1-6	CSVRDRGSPLHF	TGCAGCGTGCGGGACAGGGGGTCACCCCTCCACTTT
TRBD1	13	TRBV5-1	NA	TRBJ2-2	CASSLSRDRALFF	TGCGCCAGCAGCCTGAGCCGGGACAGGGCGCTGTTTTTT
TRBD2	16	TRBV24-1	NA	TRBJ2-1	CATGLAGDLLYNEQFF	TGTGCCACCGGGCTAGCGGGAGACCTACTCTACAATGAGCAGTTCTTC
TRBD1	14	TRBV11-3	NA	TRBJ1-1	CASSLGQGRTEAFF	TGTGCCAGCAGCTTAGGACAGGGGCGGACTGAAGCTTTCTTT
NA	11	TRBV2	NA	TRBJ2-1	CASTPDSGLLF	TGTGCCAGCACCCCGGACTCAGGACTTCTCTTC
NA	16	TRBV5-4	NA	TRBJ1-6	CASSSYSSSYNSPLHF	TGTGCCAGCAGCTCATACAGCAGCTCCTATAATTCACCCCTCCACTTT
TRBD2	16	TRBV5-4	NA	TRBJ2-2	CASSKTSGRVRGELFF	TGTGCCAGCAGCAAAACTAGCGGGAGGGTCCGCGGAGAGCTGTTTTTT
TRBD1	13	TRBV3-1/TRBV3-2	NA	TRBJ1-4	CASTGTGGEKLFF	TGTGCCAGTACCGGGACAGGGGGGGAAAAACTGTTTTTT
TRBD1	15	TRBV4-2	NA	TRBJ1-3	CASSQDRTGRNTIYF	TGTGCCAGCAGCCAAGATAGGACAGGGCGAAACACCATATATTTT
NA	13	TRBV12-5	NA	TRBJ1-5	CASGLSPGQPQHF	TGTGCTAGTGGTTTGAGCCCCGGTCAGCCCCAGCATTTT
NA	13	TRBV18	NA	TRBJ1-2	CASSPNRVEGYTF	TGTGCCAGCTCCCCCAACAGGGTGGAAGGCTACACCTTC
TRBD1	16	TRBV23-1	NA	TRBJ2-2	CASSQSWDRGTGELFF	TGCGCCAGCAGTCAATCGTGGGACAGGGGAACCGGGGAGCTGTTTTTT
NA	14	TRBV25-1	NA	TRBJ1-2	CASSESGAGYGYTF	TGTGCCAGCAGTGAATCAGGGGCCGGCTATGGCTACACCTTC